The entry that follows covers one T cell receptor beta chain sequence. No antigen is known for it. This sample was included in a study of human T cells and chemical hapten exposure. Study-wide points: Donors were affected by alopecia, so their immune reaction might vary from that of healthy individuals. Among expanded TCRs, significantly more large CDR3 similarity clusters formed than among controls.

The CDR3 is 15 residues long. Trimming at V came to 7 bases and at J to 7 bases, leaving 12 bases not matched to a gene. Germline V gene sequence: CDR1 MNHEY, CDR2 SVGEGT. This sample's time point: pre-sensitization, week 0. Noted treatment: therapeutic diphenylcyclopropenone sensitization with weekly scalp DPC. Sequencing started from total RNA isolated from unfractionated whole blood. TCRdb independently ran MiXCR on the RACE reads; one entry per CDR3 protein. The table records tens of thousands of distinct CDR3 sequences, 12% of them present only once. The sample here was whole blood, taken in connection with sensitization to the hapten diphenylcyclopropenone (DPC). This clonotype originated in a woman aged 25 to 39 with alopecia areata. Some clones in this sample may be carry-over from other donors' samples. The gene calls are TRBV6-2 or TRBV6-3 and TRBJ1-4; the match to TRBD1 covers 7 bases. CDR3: CASNSPGTVSEKLFF. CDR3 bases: TGTGCCAGCAATTCTCCCGGGACAGTATCTGAAAAACTGTTTTTT.